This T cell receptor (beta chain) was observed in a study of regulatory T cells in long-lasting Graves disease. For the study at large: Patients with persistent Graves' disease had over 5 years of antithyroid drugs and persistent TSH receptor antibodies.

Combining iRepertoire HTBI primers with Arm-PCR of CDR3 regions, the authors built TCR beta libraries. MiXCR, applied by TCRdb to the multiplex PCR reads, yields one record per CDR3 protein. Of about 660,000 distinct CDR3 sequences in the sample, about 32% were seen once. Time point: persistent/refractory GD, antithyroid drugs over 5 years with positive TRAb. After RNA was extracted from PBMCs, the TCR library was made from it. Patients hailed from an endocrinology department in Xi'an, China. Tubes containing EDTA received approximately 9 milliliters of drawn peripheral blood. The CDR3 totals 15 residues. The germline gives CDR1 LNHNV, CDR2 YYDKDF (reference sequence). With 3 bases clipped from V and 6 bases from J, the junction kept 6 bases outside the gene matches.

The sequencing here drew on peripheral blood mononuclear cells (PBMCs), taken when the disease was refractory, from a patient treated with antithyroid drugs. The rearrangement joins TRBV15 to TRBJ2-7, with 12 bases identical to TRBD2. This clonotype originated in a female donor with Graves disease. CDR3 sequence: CATSSTTSGSIEQYF. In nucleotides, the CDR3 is TGTGCCACCAGCAGTACGACTAGCGGGAGTATCGAGCAGTACTTC.